This T cell receptor beta chain was recovered during a study of multiple sclerosis patients with progressive multifocal leukoencephalopathy. To note about this clone: Its antigen is not identified.

The CDR3 sequence is 15 residues long. Germline CDR1 SNHLY, CDR2 FYNNEI. V was clipped by 3 bases and J by 5 bases, with 16 bases between them. Study outcomes and limitations: PML-onset expanded TRB clones were detectable before and during natalizumab therapy.

The time point is: time of PML onset. JC virus DNA in cerebrospinal fluid confirmed the PML diagnosis. T3 blood samples were collected at the time of PML onset. This was a survey-level run. Generated by immunoSEQ multiplex PCR, the TCRdb table keeps only in-frame clones and is missing some. Seen here are about 33,000 clones, roughly nine tenths observed once, and the top ten hold around 3.1%. The source of this sequence is a human donor with progressive multifocal leukoencephalopathy. The specimen was PBMCs, collected from a patient treated with natalizumab. The chain has TRBV2 and TRBJ2-5; tentative D call: TRBD2 (7 bases). The CDR3 region has the DNA TGTGCCAGCAGTGAGTACCTAGGGAGGGGGGAGACCCAGTACTTC. This codes for CASSEYLGRGETQYF.